This T cell receptor beta chain stems from a study of blood T cell repertoires in COVID-19 (dated by TCRdb to the early 2020s). For the wider study: Samples from collaborators originated in the United States, Italy and Spain and spanned both the acute and convalescent phases of COVID-19. Subjects who had been exposed to COVID-19, were actively infected with it, or had recovered from it provided the deeply sampled blood TCRbeta repertoires that made up the dataset. The prospective study material was composed of cDNA or gDNA derived from T cells, B-cell-depleted T cells, or PBMCs. Where available, HLA class I and class II types were obtained from metadata supplied by the sample provider rather than from assay-based typing. The repertoires were made available in a free public database intended to serve as a resource for research on the immune response to SARS-CoV-2. Sample metadata almost always included a de-identified subject ID, COVID-19 status, age in years and sex. Samples were obtained from the ongoing ImmuneRACE study (first 160 participants) and from about 1,300 subjects provided by 6 global collaborators.

TCRbeta CDR3 regions were amplified from genomic DNA using the immunoSEQ Assay, a bias-controlled multiplex PCR. The authors' analysis ran thus. Nucleated cell counts per sample were estimated from amplification of reference gene primers within the assay. To quantify the absolute abundance of each unique TCRbeta CDR3 rearrangement, sequence reads were collapsed and filtered. For each sample, productive Simpson clonality was calculated by taking the square root of Simpson's diversity index across productive rearrangements. TCRdb took over this immuneACCESS table, retaining in-frame rearrangements with V and J assigned. Such tables are incomplete; in checked studies, under half of the missing clones stem from an unresolved V gene, and the remainder is unexplained. V and J calls and clone size come straight from that table; D and trimming were deduced from the DNA. This sample is represented by roughly 240,000 clones; around 85% of them were singletons. 8.5% to 9.5% of the sample is in the top ten clones.

About this clone: The antigen it recognizes is unknown. No per-base quality is available; no much larger clone lies one base away.

Participants in the prospective study were enrolled through a virtual design, were aged roughly 18 to 100 years, and lived in approximately 25 United States geographic areas. Cohort assignment in the prospective study relied on participant-reported clinical history from a screening survey and a study questionnaire. Mobile phlebotomists in the prospective study collected whole blood, serum and a nasopharyngeal or oropharyngeal swab from every participant. Prospective study participants could optionally give additional blood draws and questionnaires over an approximately 2-month period. Before DNA extraction, prospective study blood samples were shipped either frozen or at room temperature. The CDR3 covers 13 residues, taking in both the cysteine and the phenylalanine. The sequence is cut down to CDR3 DNA, 39 bases in frame from base 1. CDR1 and CDR2, per the germline V gene (reference sequence), are MNHEY and SMNVEV. The V end gives up 5 bases and the J end 7 bases, leaving 8 bases in the junction not matched to a gene.

The full study reports these points: Clinical and demographic metadata were provided uncurated, with the amount varying by source and participant.

Sequencing was carried out using PBMCs or T cells enriched from blood (not recorded which). This TCR was sampled from a woman between 45 and 60 years old with acute COVID-19. The chain is made from TRBV27 and TRBJ2-7; TRBD2 matches 7 bases in the middle. The nucleotides read TGTGCCAGCAGTCCACTAGCGCGGAGGGAGCAGTACTTC. It translates as CASSPLARREQYF.